This T cell receptor (beta chain) was recovered during a study of radiotherapy plus CTLA-4 blockade in lung cancer. The protocol was immunoSEQ multiplex PCR, while the TCRdb copy is restricted to in-frame clones and leaves out a portion. The top ten clones hold 7.8% of a sample with more than 40,000 clones, around nine tenths of them seen once. This TCR derives from a human donor with non-small cell lung cancer whose response to radiotherapy plus ipilimumab could not be evaluated. Specimen: peripheral blood, collected from a patient treated with radiotherapy plus ipilimumab.

For the CDR3, the DNA is TGTGCCAGCAGCTCGTTCGGGGGTCTCACAGATACGCAGTATTTT. Translated: CASSSFGGLTDTQYF. V and J are TRBV5-5 and TRBJ2-3; D possibly corresponds to TRBD2 (6 bases). This CDR3 is built from 15 residues. The germline V gene encodes CDR1 SGHKS and CDR2 YYEKEE (reference sequence). Trimming removed 3 bases from V and 2 bases from J, with 13 bases in between.